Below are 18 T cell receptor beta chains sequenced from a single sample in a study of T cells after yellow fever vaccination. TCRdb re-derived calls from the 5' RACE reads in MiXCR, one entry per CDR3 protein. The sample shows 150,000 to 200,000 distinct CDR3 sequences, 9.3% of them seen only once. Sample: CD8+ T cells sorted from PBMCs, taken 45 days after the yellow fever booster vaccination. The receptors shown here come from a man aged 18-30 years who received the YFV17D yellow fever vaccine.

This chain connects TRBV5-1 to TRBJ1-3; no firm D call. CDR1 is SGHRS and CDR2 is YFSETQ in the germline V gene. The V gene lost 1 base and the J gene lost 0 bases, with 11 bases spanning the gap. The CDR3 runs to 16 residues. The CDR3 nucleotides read TGCGCCAGCAGCTTGATCACGGCAGACTCTGGAAACACCATATATTTT. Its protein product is CASSLITADSGNTIYF.

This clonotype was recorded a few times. CDR3 protein: CASSSWGDWLGYTF. The CDR3 region has the DNA TGTGCCAGCAGCTCCTGGGGGGATTGGCTTGGCTACACCTTC. This chain connects TRBV7-9 to TRBJ1-2; a possible D gene is TRBD1 (5 bases). This CDR3 comprises 14 residues. V was trimmed by 4 bases and J by 7 bases, leaving 16 bases between them. Germline loops: CDR1 SEHNR, CDR2 FQNEAQ (reference sequence).

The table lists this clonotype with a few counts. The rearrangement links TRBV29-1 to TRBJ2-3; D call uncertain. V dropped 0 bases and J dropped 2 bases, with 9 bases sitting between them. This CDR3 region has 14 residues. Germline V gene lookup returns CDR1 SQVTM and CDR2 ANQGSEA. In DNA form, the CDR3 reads TGCAGCGTTGAAGATCGGGCCGTCACAGATACGCAGTATTTT. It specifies CSVEDRAVTDTQYF.

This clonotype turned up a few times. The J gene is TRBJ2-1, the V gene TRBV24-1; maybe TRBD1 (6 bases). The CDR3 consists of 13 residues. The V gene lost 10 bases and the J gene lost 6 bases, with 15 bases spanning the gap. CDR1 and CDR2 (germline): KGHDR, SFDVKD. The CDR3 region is CATSGGRGNEQFF. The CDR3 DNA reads TGTGCCACGTCCGGTGGCAGGGGCAATGAGCAGTTCTTC.

The CDR3: CASSLSSGGAWQETQYF. For the CDR3, the DNA is TGTGCCAGCAGTTTGAGTAGCGGGGGGGCCTGGCAAGAGACCCAGTACTTC. The V gene is TRBV28, the J gene TRBJ2-5; TRBD2 agrees at 11 bases. Germline loops: CDR1 MDHEN, CDR2 SYDVKM. V dropped 3 bases and J dropped 2; count of bases not matched to a gene: 8. There are 17 residues in the CDR3. The full variable domain, with the rest looked up from reference TRBV28 and TRBJ2-5, is DVKVTQSSRYLVKRTGEKVFLECVQDMDHENMFWYRQDPGLGLRLIYFSYDVKMKEKGDIPEGYSVSREKKERFSLILESASTNQTSMYLCASSLSSGGAWQETQYFGPGTRLLVL.

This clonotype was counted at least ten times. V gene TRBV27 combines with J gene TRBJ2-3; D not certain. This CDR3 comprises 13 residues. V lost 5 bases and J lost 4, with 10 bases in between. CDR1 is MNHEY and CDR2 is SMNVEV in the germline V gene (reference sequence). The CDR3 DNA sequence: TGTGCCAGCAGTCCCGGGCGGTCAGATACGCAGTATTTT. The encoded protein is CASSPGRSDTQYF.

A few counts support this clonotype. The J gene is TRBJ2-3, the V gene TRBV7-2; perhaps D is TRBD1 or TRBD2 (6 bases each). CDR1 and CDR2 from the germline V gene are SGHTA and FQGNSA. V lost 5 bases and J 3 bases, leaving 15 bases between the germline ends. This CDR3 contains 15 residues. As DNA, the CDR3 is TGTGCCAGCAGCAATCCGGGGGCGGGAACAGATACGCAGTATTTT. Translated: CASSNPGAGTDTQYF.

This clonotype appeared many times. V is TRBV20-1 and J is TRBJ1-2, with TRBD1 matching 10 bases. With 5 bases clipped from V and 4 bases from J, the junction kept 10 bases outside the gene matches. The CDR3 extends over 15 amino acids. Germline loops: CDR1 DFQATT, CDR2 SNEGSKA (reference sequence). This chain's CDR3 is CSAPSGTGDGYGYTF. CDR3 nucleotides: TGCAGTGCTCCGTCAGGGACAGGGGACGGCTATGGCTACACCTTC.

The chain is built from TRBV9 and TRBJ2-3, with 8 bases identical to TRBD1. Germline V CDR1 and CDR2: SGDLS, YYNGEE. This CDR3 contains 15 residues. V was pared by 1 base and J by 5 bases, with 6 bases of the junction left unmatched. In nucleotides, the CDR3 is TGTGCCAGCAGCGTAATGACAGGGGTTCGAGATACGCAGTATTTT. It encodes CASSVMTGVRDTQYF.

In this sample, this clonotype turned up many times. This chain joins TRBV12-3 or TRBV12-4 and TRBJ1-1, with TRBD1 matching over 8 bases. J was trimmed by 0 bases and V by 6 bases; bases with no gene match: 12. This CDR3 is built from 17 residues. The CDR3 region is CASRPLDRATMNTEAFF. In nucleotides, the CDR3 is TGTGCCAGCAGACCCCTGGACAGGGCAACTATGAACACTGAAGCTTTCTTT.

The DNA for the CDR3 is TGTGCCAGCAGCCCTGGGGCGGGGGACATCTCCTACAATGAGCAGTTCTTC. Amino acids: CASSPGAGDISYNEQFF. The V and J genes are TRBV3-1 and TRBJ2-1; possible D gene TRBD2, 7 bases. V was pared by 4 bases and J by 0 bases, with 16 bases between. In germline, CDR1 is LGHDT, CDR2 YNNKEL (reference sequence). This CDR3 is built from 17 residues.

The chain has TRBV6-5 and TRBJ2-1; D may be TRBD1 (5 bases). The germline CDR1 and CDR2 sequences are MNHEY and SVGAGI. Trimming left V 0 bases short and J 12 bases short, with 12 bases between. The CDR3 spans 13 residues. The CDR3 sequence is CASSYSGPSGQFF. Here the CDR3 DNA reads TGTGCCAGCAGTTACTCGGGGCCGTCGGGGCAGTTCTTC.

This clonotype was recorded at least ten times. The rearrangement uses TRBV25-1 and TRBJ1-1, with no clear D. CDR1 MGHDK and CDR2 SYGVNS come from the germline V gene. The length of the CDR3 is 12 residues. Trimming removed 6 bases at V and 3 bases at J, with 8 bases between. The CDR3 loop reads CASRWGYTEAFF. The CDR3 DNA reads TGTGCCAGCAGGTGGGGATACACTGAAGCTTTCTTT.

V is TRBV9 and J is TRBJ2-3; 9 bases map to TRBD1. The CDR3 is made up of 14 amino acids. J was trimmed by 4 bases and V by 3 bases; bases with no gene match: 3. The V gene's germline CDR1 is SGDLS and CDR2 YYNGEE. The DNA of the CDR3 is TGTGCCAGCAGCGGGGACAGGGAGGCAGATACGCAGTATTTT. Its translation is CASSGDREADTQYF.

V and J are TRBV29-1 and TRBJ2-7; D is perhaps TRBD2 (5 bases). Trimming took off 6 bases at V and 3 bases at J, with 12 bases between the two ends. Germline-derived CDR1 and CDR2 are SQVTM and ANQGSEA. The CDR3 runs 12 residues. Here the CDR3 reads CSVAGVNYEQYF. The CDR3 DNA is TGCAGCGTCGCCGGGGTAAACTACGAGCAGTACTTC.

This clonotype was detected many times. CDR3 amino acids: CASSKSTGGTQYF. CDR3 sequence (DNA): TGTGCCAGCAGTAAATCGACAGGAGGTACGCAGTATTTT. The chain carries TRBV27 and TRBJ2-3; TRBD1 is a possible D gene (6 bases). Per the germline V gene, CDR1 is MNHEY and CDR2 is SMNVEV (reference sequence). With 5 bases removed from V and 8 bases from J, the gap between germline ends came to 14 bases. This CDR3 region has 13 residues.

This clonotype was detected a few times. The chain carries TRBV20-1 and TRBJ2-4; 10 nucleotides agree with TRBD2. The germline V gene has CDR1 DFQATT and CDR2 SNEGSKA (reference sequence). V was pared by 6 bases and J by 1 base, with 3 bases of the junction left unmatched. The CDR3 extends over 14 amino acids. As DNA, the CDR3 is TGCAGTGCCCGGACTAGCGGTGCCAAAAACATTCAGTACTTC. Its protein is CSARTSGAKNIQYF.

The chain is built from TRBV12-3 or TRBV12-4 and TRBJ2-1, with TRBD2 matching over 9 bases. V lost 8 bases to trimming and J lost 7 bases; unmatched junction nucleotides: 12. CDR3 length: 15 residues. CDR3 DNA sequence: TGTGCCAGCCGACCTAGCGGGGAGTTGAATAATGAGCAGTTCTTC. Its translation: CASRPSGELNNEQFF.